A selection of T cell receptor beta chains follows, all from one sample in a study of cytotoxic CD8 clonotypes in ibrutinib-treated CLL. Generated by immunoSEQ multiplex PCR, the TCRdb table keeps only in-frame clones and is missing some. The table shows 150,000 to 200,000 clones, with 81% occurring only once. The material was PBMCs, obtained after 12 months of ibrutinib treatment. These receptors came from a human donor with chronic lymphocytic leukemia. CDR3s include the opening cysteine and the closing phenylalanine or tryptophan. A D gene is named only where the DNA matches it firmly. Clone size is shown for a subset of rows, as once, few, many or a class of expanded clone.

v_call	clone_size	j_call	d_call	cdr3_nt	cdr3_aa
TRBV9	-	TRBJ2-1	-	TGTGCCAGCAGCGCGGACAGATTCAATGAGCAGTTCTTC	CASSADRFNEQFF
TRBV29-1	-	TRBJ2-7	-	TGCAGCGCCGTATTATGGGGGTCGTCCTACGAGCAGTACTTC	CSAVLWGSSYEQYF
TRBV7-2	-	TRBJ2-1	-	TGTGCCAGCAGCTTAAGGGAGGGGGCCACCTACTATGAGCAGTTCTTC	CASSLREGATYYEQFF
TRBV19	-	TRBJ1-2	-	TGTGCCAGTAGTTCAGGGGCCCTTACTGGCTACACCTTC	CASSSGALTGYTF
TRBV7-2	few	TRBJ1-1	-	TGTGCCAGCAGCAAAGAGGGCAAGAACACTGAAGCTTTCTTT	CASSKEGKNTEAFF
TRBV28	-	TRBJ2-2	TRBD1	TGTGCCAGCACCACGAGTTCCAGGGGGAGAACCGGGGAGCTGTTTTTT	CASTTSSRGRTGELFF
TRBV7-9	once	TRBJ1-5	-	TGTGCCAGCAGCTTAGGTGGAGGGAGCAATCAGCCCCAGCATTTT	CASSLGGGSNQPQHF
TRBV5-1	-	TRBJ2-5	-	TGCGCCAGCAGCCGGGACCAAGAGACCCAGTACTTC	CASSRDQETQYF
TRBV5-4	once	TRBJ1-5	-	TGTGCCAGCAGCCCACGCCCCACAGGCGGCAATCAGCCCCAGCATTTT	CASSPRPTGGNQPQHF
TRBV19	once	TRBJ2-3	-	TGTGCCAGTAGGTTTAGGAGCACAGATACGCAGTATTTT	CASRFRSTDTQYF
TRBV7-3	-	TRBJ2-5	-	TGTGCCAGCAGCTTAGACTCTGGAGACAGAACGCTAGAGACCCAGTACTTC	CASSLDSGDRTLETQYF
TRBV28	-	TRBJ2-2	TRBD2	TGTGCCAGCACCCCTAGCGGGGGCGGCACCGGGGAGCTGTTTTTT	CASTPSGGGTGELFF